This TCR beta chain comes out of a study of CD8 T cells in ankylosing spondylitis. General study findings and limits: Disease-linked clones reportedly showed significant enrichment in matched ankylosing spondylitis synovial fluid. Disease-linked clones bore a CD8+ phenotype and were relatively rare in peripheral blood.

A remark on this clonotype: The target antigen is unknown.

Between the trimmed V and J ends, which lost 3 bases and 8 bases, there was a span of 19 bases. Germline V gene sequence: CDR1 MNHEY, CDR2 SMNVEV (reference sequence). CDR3 length equals 15 residues. TCRdb passed the 5' RACE reads through MiXCR, listing each CDR3 protein once. The sample includes over 25,000 distinct CDR3 sequences, roughly 7.9% seen only once; the top ten take around 30%. The material sequenced was blood. The sequence derives from a male donor with ankylosing spondylitis or in good health (not recorded which). V usage is TRBV27 and J usage is TRBJ1-1; D gene ambiguous. CDR3 sequence (DNA): TGTGCCAGCAGTTTCATGACCCCTCGGAGGGAGGAAGCTTTCTTT. Protein product: CASSFMTPRREEAFF.